This TCR beta chain was retrieved from a study of PD-L1 blockade in urothelial cancer. Study overall: Atezolizumab 1,200 mg was given intravenously every 3 weeks, starting 2014. There were a median of around 140,000 T cells in blood samples. Study-wide results and limits: Better survival was forecast by a pretreatment blood TCR clonality below the median.

V dropped 6 bases and J dropped 7; count of bases not matched to a gene: 7. The germline V gene has CDR1 SNHLY and CDR2 FYNNEI. The CDR3 length is 13 residues. Time point: peripheral blood 6 weeks after treatment start. Spiking each PCR with synthetic TCR analog templates was performed. Data came from immunoSEQ multiplex PCR; TCRdb stores just in-frame clones and leaves some out. The table shows more than 90,000 clones, with 85% to 95% occurring only once. Turning to this clone: The antigen is not known.

This sequence was found in a man between 60 and 70 years old with urothelial cancer. This specimen consisted of PBMCs, obtained around atezolizumab (anti-PD-L1) treatment. V usage is TRBV2 and J usage is TRBJ2-7, with 9 bases fitting TRBD1. The chain's CDR3 is CASRPGQGGEQYF. The CDR3 DNA sequence: TGTGCCAGCAGGCCGGGACAGGGTGGGGAGCAGTACTTC.